This is a list of T cell receptor beta chains from one sample in a study of T-cell reconstitution after alpha-beta-depleted transplantation in children. TCRdb called the PCR reads again in MiXCR, with one record for every CDR3 protein. Of a few hundred thousand distinct CDR3 sequences listed, 10% are singletons. The source was PBMCs, collected before TCRalphabeta/CD19-depleted stem cell transplant. The origin of the receptors is a boy under three years old with acute myeloid leukemia, due to receive a stem cell transplant. CDR3s include the opening cysteine and the closing phenylalanine or tryptophan. The D gene is left open where the match is weak. Clone size, where shown, is once, few, many, or a class for clones that have expanded.

>TRBV20-1|many|TRBJ1-1|.
CSARGLKAFF
TGCAGTGCTAGGGGACTGAAAGCTTTCTTT
>TRBV7-2|many|TRBJ2-3|TRBD2
CASSFRVWTSGRTGGTDTQYF
TGTGCCAGCAGCTTCAGGGTTTGGACTAGCGGGAGAACCGGCGGCACAGATACGCAGTATTTT
>TRBV12-3/TRBV12-4|many|TRBJ2-3|.
CASSFVGGFDTQYF
TGTGCCAGCAGTTTCGTAGGGGGTTTTGATACGCAGTATTTT
>TRBV2|many|TRBJ2-5|TRBD2
CASSQRGAGVLKETQYF
TGTGCCAGCAGCCAACGAGGAGCGGGGGTTCTGAAAGAGACCCAGTACTTC
>TRBV7-2|many|TRBJ2-4|.
CASSHLQGSKNIQYF
TGTGCCAGCAGCCACCTACAGGGATCCAAAAACATTCAGTACTTC
>TRBV3-1|few|TRBJ1-1|TRBD1
CASSPMTGVTEAFF
TGTGCCAGCAGCCCCATGACAGGGGTCACTGAAGCTTTCTTT
>TRBV20-1|few|TRBJ2-7|TRBD2
CSARLAGHSPYEQYF
TGCAGTGCACGTCTAGCGGGCCATTCCCCCTACGAGCAGTACTTC
>TRBV29-1|many|TRBJ1-2|.
CSADRLAYGYTF
TGCAGCGCTGACAGATTGGCCTATGGCTACACCTTC
>TRBV14|few|TRBJ2-5|TRBD1
CASSRLQGDGTQYF
TGTGCCAGCAGCCGATTGCAGGGGGACGGGACCCAGTACTTC
>TRBV4-3|many|TRBJ2-7|TRBD2
CASSHPQGTSGHYEQYF
TGCGCCAGCAGCCACCCCCAAGGGACTAGCGGGCACTACGAGCAGTACTTC
>TRBV7-9|many|TRBJ2-5|.
CASSLGVGEETQYF
TGTGCCAGCAGCTTAGGGGTAGGGGAAGAGACCCAGTACTTC
>TRBV3-1|.|TRBJ1-1|.
CASSQGKDTEAFF
TGTGCCAGCAGCCAAGGGAAGGACACTGAAGCTTTCTTT
>TRBV10-3|many|TRBJ2-5|TRBD1
CAISLTGVETQYF
TGTGCCATCAGTTTGACAGGGGTGGAGACCCAGTACTTC
>TRBV15|many|TRBJ2-4|.
CATIRVGEVQYF
TGTGCCACCATCAGAGTTGGGGAGGTTCAGTACTTC
>TRBV29-1|.|TRBJ1-1|.
CSVILVLNTEAFF
TGCAGCGTAATACTAGTGCTTAACACTGAAGCTTTCTTT
>TRBV20-1|many|TRBJ1-5|.
CSVGQPQHF
TGCAGTGTAGGTCAGCCCCAGCATTTT
>TRBV19|.|TRBJ2-1|TRBD2
CASSMGLAGGRVNEQFF
TGTGCCAGTAGTATGGGACTAGCGGGAGGGCGGGTCAATGAGCAGTTCTTC
>TRBV20-1|many|TRBJ2-3|TRBD2
CSARWRLAGGRYSDTQYF
TGCAGTGCTAGATGGAGACTAGCGGGGGGGCGTTACTCAGATACGCAGTATTTT
>TRBV28|.|TRBJ2-5|.
CASQGGSWDRETQYF
TGTGCCAGCCAAGGGGGGAGTTGGGACCGAGAGACCCAGTACTTC
>TRBV29-1|many|TRBJ2-6|TRBD1
CSVGQGNSGANVLTF
TGCAGCGTGGGACAGGGGAACTCTGGGGCCAACGTCCTGACTTTC
>TRBV5-1|many|TRBJ1-2|.
CASSLEGTLTGGYTF
TGCGCCAGCAGCTTGGAGGGAACTTTAACTGGGGGCTACACCTTC
>TRBV28|many|TRBJ2-7|.
CASSRGMAYEQYF
TGTGCCAGCAGTCGGGGGATGGCCTACGAGCAGTACTTC
>TRBV19|.|TRBJ2-6|.
CASSSLGSGANVLTF
TGTGCCAGTAGTTCCCTTGGATCAGGGGCCAACGTCCTGACTTTC
>TRBV5-6|few|TRBJ1-5|.
CASSFLRGRNSNQPQHF
TGTGCCAGCAGCTTCCTCAGGGGAAGGAATAGCAATCAGCCCCAGCATTTT
>TRBV7-9|many|TRBJ2-1|.
CASSLFASWSNEQFF
TGTGCCAGCAGCTTATTCGCTAGCTGGTCGAATGAGCAGTTCTTC
>TRBV12-3/TRBV12-4|many|TRBJ1-4|.
CASSLANRATNEKLFF
TGTGCCAGCAGTTTAGCAAACAGGGCAACTAATGAAAAACTGTTTTTT
>TRBV20-1|many|TRBJ2-7|TRBD2
CSASWTSGYEQYF
TGCAGTGCTAGCTGGACTAGCGGCTACGAGCAGTACTTC
>TRBV28|many|TRBJ2-7|.
CASLGGSYEQYF
TGTGCCAGCCTTGGGGGCTCCTACGAGCAGTACTTC
>TRBV25-1|many|TRBJ2-5|TRBD1
CASGTGVETQYF
TGTGCCAGCGGCACAGGGGTTGAGACCCAGTACTTC